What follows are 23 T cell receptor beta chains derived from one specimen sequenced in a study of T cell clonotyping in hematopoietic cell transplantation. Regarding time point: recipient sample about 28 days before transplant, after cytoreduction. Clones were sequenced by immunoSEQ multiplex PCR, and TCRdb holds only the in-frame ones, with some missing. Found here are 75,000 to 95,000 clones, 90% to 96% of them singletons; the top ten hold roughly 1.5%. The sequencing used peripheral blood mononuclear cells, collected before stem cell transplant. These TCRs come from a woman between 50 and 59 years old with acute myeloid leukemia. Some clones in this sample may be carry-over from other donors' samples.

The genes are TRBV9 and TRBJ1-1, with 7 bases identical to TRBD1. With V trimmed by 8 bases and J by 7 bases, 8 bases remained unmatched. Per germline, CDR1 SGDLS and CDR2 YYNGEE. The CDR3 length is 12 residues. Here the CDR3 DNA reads TGTGCCAGTCAGGGGGTGGGTGGTGAAGCTTTCTTT. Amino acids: CASQGVGGEAFF.

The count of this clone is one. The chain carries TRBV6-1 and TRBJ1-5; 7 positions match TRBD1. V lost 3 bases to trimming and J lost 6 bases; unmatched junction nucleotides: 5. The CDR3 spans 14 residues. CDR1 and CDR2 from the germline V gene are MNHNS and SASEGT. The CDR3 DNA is TGTGCCAGCAGTGATAGACAGGGTGGTCAGCCCCAGCATTTT. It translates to CASSDRQGGQPQHF.

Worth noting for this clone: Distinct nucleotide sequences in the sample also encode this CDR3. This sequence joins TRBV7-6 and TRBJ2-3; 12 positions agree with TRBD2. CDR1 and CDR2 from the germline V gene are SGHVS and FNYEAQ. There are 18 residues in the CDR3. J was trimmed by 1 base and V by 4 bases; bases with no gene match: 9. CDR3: CASSSLAGGPGRTDTQYF. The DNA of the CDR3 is TGTGCCAGCAGCTCTCTAGCGGGAGGGCCCGGACGCACAGATACGCAGTATTTT.

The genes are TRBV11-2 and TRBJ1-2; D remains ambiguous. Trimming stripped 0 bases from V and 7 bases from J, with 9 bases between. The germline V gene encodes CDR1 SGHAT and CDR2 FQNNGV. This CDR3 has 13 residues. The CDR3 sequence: CASSLDRKGGYTF. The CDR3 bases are TGTGCCAGCAGCTTAGATAGAAAAGGTGGCTACACCTTC.

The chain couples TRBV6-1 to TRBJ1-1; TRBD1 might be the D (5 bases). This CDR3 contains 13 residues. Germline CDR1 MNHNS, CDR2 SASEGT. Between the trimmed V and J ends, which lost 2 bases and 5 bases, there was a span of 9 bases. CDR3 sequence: CASSELGGTEAFF. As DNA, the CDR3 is TGTGCCAGCAGTGAATTGGGGGGAACTGAAGCTTTCTTT.

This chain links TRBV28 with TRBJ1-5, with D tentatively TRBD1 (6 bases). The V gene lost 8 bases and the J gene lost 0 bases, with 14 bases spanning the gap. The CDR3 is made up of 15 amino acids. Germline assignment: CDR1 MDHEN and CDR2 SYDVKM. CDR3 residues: CASLGGIYSNQPQHF. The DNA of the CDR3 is TGTGCCAGCCTAGGGGGGATATATAGCAATCAGCCCCAGCATTTT.

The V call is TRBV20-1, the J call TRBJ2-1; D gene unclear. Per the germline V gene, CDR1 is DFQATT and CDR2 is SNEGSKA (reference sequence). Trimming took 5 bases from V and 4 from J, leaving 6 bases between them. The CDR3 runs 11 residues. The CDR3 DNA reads TGCAGTGCTCCCTGGTACAATGAGCAGTTCTTC. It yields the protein CSAPWYNEQFF.

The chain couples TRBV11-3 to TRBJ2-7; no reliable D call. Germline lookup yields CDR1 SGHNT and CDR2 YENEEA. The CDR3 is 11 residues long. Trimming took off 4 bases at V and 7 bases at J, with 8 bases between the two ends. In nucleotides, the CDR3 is TGTGCCAGCAGCTCGACTGGGGAGCAGTACTTC. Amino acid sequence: CASSSTGEQYF.

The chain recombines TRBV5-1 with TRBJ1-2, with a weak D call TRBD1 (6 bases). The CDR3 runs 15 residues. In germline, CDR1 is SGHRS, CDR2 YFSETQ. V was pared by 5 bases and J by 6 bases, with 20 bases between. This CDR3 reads CASSLSQGIRDGYTF. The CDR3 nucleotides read TGCGCCAGCAGTCTCTCGCAGGGGATTCGGGATGGCTACACCTTC.

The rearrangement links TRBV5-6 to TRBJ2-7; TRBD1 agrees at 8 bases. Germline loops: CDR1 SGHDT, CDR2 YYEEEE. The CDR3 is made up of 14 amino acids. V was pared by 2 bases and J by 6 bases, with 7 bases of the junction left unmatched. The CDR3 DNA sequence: TGTGCCAGCAGCTTCGCAGGGGGCAATGGCGAGCAGTACTTC. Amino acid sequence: CASSFAGGNGEQYF.

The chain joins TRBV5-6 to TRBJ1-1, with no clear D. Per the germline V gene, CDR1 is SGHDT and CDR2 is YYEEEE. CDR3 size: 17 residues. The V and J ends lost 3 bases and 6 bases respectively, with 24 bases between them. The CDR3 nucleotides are TGTGCCAGCAGCTCGAACCGACGGCGTCTTACCGAACCTGAAGCTTTCTTT. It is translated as CASSSNRRRLTEPEAFF.

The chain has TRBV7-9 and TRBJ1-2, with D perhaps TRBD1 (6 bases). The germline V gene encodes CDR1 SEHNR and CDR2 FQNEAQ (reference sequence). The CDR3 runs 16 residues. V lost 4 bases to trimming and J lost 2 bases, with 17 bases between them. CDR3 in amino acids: CASSSSRGQPNYGYTF. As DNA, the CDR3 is TGTGCCAGCAGCTCCTCCCGAGGACAGCCCAACTATGGCTACACCTTC.

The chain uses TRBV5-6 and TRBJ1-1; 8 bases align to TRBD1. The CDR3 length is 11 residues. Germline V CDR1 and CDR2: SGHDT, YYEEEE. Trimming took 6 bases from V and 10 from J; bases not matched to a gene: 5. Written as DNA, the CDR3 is TGTGCCAGCACCGGACAGGGCCGAGCTTTCTTT. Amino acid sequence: CASTGQGRAFF.

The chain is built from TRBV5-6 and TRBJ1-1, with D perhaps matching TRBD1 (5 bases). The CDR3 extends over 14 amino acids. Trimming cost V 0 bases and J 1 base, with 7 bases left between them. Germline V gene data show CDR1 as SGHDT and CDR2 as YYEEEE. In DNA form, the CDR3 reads TGTGCCAGCAGCTTGGTCGGGGGGAACACTGAAGCTTTCTTT. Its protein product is CASSLVGGNTEAFF.

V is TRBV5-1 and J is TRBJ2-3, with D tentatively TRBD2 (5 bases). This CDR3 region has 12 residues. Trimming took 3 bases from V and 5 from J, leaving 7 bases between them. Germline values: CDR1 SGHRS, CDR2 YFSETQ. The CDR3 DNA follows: TGCGCCAGCAGCTACGGACTAGATACGCAGTATTTT. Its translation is CASSYGLDTQYF.

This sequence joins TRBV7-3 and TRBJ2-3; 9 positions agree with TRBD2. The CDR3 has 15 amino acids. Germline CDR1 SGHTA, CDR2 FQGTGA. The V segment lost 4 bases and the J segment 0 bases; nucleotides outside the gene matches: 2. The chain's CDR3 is CASSWTSASTDTQYF. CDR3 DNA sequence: TGTGCCAGCAGCTGGACTAGCGCTAGCACAGATACGCAGTATTTT. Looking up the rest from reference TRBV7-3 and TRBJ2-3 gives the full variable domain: GAGVSQTPSNKVTEKGKYVELRCDPISGHTALYWYRQSLGQGPEFLIYFQGTGAADDSGLPNDRFFAVRPEGSVSTLKIQRTERGDSAVYLCASSWTSASTDTQYFGPGTRLTVL.

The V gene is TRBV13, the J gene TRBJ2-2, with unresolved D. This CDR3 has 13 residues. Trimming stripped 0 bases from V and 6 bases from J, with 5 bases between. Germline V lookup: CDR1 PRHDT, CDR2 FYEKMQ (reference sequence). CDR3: CASSLGLPGELFF. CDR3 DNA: TGTGCCAGCAGCTTAGGACTCCCCGGGGAGCTGTTTTTT.

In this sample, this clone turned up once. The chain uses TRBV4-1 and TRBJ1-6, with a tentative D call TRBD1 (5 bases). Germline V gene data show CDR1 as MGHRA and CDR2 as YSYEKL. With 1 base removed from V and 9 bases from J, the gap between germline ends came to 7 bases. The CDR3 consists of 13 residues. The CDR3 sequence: CASSQVGGSPLHF. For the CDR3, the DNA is TGCGCCAGCAGCCAAGTTGGGGGTTCACCCCTCCACTTT.

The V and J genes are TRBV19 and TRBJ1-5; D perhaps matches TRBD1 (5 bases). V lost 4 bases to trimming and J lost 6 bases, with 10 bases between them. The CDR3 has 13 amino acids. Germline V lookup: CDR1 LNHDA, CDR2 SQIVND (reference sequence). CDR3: CASSKPGTQPQHF. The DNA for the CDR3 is TGTGCCAGTAGTAAGCCAGGGACTCAGCCCCAGCATTTT. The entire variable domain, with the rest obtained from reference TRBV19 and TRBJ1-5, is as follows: DGGITQSPKYLFRKEGQNVTLSCEQNLNHDAMYWYRQDPGQGLRLIYYSQIVNDFQKGDIAEGYSVSREKKESFPLTVTSAQKNPTAFYLCASSKPGTQPQHFGDGTRLSIL.

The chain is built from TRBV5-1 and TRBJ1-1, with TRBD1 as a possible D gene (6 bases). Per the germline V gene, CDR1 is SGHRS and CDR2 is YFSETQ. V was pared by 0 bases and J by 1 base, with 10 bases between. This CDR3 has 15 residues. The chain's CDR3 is CASSLGGAGNTEAFF. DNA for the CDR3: TGCGCCAGCAGCTTGGGGGGGGCTGGGAACACTGAAGCTTTCTTT.

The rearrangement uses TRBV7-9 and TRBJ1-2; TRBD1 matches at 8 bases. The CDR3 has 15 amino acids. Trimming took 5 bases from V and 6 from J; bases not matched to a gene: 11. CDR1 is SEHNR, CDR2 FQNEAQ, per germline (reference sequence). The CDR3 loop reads CASSPEATTGDGYTF. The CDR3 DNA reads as TGTGCCAGCAGCCCAGAGGCCACGACAGGGGATGGCTACACCTTC.

CDR3 protein: CSVDRTGIGYTF. The DNA for the CDR3 is TGCAGCGTTGATCGGACAGGGATAGGCTACACCTTC. The rearrangement uses TRBV29-1 and TRBJ1-2; 8 bases agree with TRBD1. The CDR3 has 12 residues. The germline gives CDR1 SQVTM, CDR2 ANQGSEA. V lost 3 bases, J lost 8 bases, and 5 bases stayed unmatched.

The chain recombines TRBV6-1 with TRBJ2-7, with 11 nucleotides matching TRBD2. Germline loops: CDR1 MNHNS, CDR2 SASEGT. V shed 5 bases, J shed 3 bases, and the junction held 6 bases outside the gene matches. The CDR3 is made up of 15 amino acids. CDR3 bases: TGTGCCAGCAGTCAACTAGCGGGGGACAGCTACGAGCAGTACTTC. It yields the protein CASSQLAGDSYEQYF.